This TCR beta chain derives from a study of blood T cells in healthy people across ages. V was trimmed by 3 bases and J by 0 bases, leaving 9 bases between them. The length of the CDR3 is 16 residues. Germline CDR1 LGHDT, CDR2 YNNKEL (reference sequence). Using a J-beta primer mix together with a sample-barcoded 5' primer, a second PCR was run for roughly 7 to 11 cycles. Via MiXCR, TCRdb re-called the 5' RACE reads, giving one row per CDR3 protein. The sample holds more than 900,000 distinct CDR3 sequences, under 35% seen once. The sample was also linked to a second study, of T cells of mothers and their children. From that paper: Related mother-child pairs shared marginally more repertoire than unrelated pairs, though not significantly.

The genes are TRBV3-1 and TRBJ1-6, with D unclear. The sequence was collected from a woman in her thirties or forties in good health. Sequenced material: blood. CDR3 bases: TGTGCCAGCAGCCACTCAGCCATCTCCTATAATTCACCCCTCCACTTT. This encodes CASSHSAISYNSPLHF.